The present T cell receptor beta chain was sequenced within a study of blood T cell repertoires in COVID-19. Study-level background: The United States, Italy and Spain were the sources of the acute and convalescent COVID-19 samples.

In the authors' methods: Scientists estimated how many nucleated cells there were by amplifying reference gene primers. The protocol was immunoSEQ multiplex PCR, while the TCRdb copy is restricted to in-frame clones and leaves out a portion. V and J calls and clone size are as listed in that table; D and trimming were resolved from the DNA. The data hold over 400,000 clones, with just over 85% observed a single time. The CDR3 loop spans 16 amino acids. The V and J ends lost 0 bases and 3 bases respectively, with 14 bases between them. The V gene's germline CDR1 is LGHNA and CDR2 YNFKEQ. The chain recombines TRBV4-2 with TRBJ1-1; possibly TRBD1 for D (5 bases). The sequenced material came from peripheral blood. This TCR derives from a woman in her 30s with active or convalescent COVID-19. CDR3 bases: TGTGCCAGCAGCCAAGAACAGGCCTCGAGAGACACTGAAGCTTTCTTT. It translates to CASSQEQASRDTEAFF.